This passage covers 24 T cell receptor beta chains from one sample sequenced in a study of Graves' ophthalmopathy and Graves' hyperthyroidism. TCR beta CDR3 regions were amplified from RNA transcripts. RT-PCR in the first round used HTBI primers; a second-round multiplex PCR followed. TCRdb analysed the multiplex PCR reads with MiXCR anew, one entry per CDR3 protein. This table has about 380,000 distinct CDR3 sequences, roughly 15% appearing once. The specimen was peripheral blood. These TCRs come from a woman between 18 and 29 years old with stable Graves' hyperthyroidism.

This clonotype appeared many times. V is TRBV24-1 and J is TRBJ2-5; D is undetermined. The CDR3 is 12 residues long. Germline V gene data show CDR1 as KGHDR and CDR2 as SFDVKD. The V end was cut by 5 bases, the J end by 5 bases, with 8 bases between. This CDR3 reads CATSVGRETQYF. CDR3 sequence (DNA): TGTGCCACCAGTGTTGGCCGTGAGACCCAGTACTTC.

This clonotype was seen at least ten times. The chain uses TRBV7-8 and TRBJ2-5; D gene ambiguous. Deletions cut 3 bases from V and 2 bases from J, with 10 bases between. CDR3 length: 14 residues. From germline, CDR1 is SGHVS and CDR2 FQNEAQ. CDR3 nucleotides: TGTGCCAGCAGCTTTAGGGCTATGCAAGAGACCCAGTACTTC. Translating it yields CASSFRAMQETQYF.

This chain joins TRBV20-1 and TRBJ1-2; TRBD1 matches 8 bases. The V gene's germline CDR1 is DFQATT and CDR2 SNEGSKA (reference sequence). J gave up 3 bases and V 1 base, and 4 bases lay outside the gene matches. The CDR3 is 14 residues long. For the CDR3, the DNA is TGCAGTGCTAGAGCGGGCAGGGGGCACTATGGCTACACCTTC. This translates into CSARAGRGHYGYTF.

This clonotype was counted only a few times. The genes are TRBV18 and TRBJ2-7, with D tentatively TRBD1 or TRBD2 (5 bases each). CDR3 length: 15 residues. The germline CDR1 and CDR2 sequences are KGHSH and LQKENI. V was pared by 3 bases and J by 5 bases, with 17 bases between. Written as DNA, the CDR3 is TGTGCCAGCTCACCTCCGGGACGAAGAGGGGACGAGCAGTACTTC. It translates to CASSPPGRRGDEQYF.

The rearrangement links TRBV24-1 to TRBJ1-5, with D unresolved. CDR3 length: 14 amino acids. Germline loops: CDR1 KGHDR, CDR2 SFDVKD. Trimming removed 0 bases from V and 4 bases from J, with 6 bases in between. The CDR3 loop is CATSDLDENQPQHF. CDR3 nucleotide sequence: TGTGCCACCAGTGATTTGGACGAGAATCAGCCCCAGCATTTT.

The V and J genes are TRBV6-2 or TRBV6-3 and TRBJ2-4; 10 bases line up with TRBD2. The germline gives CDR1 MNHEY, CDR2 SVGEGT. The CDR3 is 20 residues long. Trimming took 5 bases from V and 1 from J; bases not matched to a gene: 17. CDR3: CASSPPAQRGGRLAKNIQYF. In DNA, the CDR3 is TGTGCCAGCAGTCCACCCGCCCAGCGGGGGGGCCGTTTGGCCAAAAACATTCAGTACTTC.

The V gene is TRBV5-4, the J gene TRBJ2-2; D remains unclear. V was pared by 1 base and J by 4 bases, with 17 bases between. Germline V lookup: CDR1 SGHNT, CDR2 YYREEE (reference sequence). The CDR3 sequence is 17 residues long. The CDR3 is CASSLSTVPYGTGELFF. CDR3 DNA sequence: TGTGCCAGCAGCTTGAGTACAGTTCCATATGGCACCGGGGAGCTGTTTTTT. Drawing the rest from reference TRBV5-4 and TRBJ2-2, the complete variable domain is ETGVTQSPTHLIKTRGQQVTLRCSSQSGHNTVSWYQQALGQGPQFIFQYYREEENGRGNFPPRFSGLQFPNYSSELNVNALELDDSALYLCASSLSTVPYGTGELFFGEGSRLTVL.

This CDR3 is CASSQDLRQSNTGELFF. CDR3 DNA: TGCGCCAGCAGCCAAGATCTTAGGCAGTCCAACACCGGGGAGCTGTTTTTT. The chain recombines TRBV4-1 with TRBJ2-2; D remains ambiguous. Germline CDR1 reads MGHRA; CDR2 reads YSYEKL. CDR3 length: 17 amino acids. V lost 0 bases and J 2 bases, leaving 13 bases between the germline ends.

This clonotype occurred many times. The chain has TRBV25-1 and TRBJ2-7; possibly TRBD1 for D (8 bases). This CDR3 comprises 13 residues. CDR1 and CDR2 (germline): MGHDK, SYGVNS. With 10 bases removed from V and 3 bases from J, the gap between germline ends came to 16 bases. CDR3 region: CATDRGGGYEQYF. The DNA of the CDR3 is TGTGCCACCGACAGGGGCGGGGGCTACGAGCAGTACTTC.

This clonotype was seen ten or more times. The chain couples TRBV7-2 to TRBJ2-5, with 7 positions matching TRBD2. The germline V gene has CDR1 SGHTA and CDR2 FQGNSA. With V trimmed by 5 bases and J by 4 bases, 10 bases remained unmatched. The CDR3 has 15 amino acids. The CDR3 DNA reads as TGTGCCAGCAGCCCAATGGGGGGGGGTGGAGAGACCCAGTACTTC. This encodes CASSPMGGGGETQYF. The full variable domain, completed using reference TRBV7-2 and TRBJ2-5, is GAGVSQSPSNKVTEKGKDVELRCDPISGHTALYWYRQSLGQGLEFLIYFQGNSAPDKSGLPSDRFSAERTGGSVSTLTIQRTQQEDSAVYLCASSPMGGGGETQYFGPGTRLLVL.

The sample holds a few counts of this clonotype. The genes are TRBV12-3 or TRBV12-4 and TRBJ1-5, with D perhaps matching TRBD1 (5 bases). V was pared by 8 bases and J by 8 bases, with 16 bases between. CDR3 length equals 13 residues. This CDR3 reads CASGPGMGEPQHF. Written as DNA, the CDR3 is TGTGCCAGCGGGCCGGGAATGGGGGAGCCCCAGCATTTT.

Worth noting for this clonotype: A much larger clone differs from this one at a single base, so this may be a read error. This chain's CDR3 is CASSTSFRDATLFF. As DNA, the CDR3 is TGTGCCAGCAGTACATCATTCCGGGACGCCACGCTGTTCTTT. The chain couples TRBV6-1 to TRBJ1-1; D possibly corresponds to TRBD1 (5 bases). Trimming left V 5 bases short and J 14 bases short, with 24 bases between. This CDR3 has 14 amino acids. Germline V gives CDR1 MNHNS, CDR2 SASEGT.

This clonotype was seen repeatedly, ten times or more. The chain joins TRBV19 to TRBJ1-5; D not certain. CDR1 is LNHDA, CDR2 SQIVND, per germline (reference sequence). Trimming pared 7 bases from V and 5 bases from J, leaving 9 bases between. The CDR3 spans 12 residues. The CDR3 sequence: CASIGPDQPQHF. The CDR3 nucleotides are TGTGCCAGTATTGGGCCAGATCAGCCCCAGCATTTT.

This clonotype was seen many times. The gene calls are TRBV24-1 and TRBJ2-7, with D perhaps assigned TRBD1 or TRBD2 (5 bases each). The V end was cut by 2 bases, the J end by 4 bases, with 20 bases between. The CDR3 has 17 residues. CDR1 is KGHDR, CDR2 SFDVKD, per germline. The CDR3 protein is CATSDSTSGTREYEQYF. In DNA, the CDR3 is TGTGCCACCAGTGATTCGACCTCCGGGACGAGGGAATACGAGCAGTACTTC.

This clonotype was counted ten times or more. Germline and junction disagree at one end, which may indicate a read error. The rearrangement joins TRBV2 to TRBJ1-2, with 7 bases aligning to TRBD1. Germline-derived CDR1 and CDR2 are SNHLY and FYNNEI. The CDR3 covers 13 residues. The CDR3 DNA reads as TGTGCCAGCAGAGAAGACAGGGCCGGCGGCTACACCTTC. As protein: CASREDRAGGYTF.

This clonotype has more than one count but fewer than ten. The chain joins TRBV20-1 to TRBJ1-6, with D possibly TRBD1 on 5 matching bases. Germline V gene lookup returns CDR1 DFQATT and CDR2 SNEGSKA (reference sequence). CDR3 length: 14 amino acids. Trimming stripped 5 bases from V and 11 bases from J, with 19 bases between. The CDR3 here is CSAESAGGSTPLHF. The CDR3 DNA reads TGCAGTGCTGAATCTGCGGGGGGAAGTACACCCCTCCACTTT.

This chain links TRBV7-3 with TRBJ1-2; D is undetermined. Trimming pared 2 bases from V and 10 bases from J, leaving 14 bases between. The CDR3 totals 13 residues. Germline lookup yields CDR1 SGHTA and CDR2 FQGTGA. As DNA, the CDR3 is TGTGCCAGCAGCTTAGCTTACGGGGATTTCTACACCTTC. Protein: CASSLAYGDFYTF.

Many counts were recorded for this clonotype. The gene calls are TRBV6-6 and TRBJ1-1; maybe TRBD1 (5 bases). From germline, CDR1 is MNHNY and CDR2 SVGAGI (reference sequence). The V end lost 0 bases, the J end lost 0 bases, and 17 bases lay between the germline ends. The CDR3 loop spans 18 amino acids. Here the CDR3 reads CASSYSRPGRIMNTEAFF. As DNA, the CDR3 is TGTGCCAGCAGTTACTCGCGACCGGGACGGATCATGAACACTGAAGCTTTCTTT.

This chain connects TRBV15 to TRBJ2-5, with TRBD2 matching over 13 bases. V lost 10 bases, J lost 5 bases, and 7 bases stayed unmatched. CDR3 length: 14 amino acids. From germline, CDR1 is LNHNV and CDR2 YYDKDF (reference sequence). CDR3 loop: CASRLAGGHETQYF. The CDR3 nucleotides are TGTGCCAGCAGACTAGCGGGAGGCCATGAGACCCAGTACTTC.

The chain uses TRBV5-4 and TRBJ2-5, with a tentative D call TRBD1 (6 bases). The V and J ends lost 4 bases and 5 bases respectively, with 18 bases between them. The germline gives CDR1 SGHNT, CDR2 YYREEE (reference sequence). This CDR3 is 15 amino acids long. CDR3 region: CASSSIQGNGETQYF. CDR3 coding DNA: TGTGCCAGCAGCAGCATACAGGGTAACGGTGAGACCCAGTACTTC.

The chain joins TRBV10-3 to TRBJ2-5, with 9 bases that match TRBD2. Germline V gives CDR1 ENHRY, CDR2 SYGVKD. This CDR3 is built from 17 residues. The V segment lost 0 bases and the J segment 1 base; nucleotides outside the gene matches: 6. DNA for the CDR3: TGTGCCATCAGTGAGTCCTTAGCGGGGGTAACCCAAGAGACCCAGTACTTC. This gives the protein CAISESLAGVTQETQYF.

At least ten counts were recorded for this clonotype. The CDR3 here is CASSSWTVPTYGYTF. The CDR3, as DNA: TGTGCCAGCAGCTCATGGACAGTCCCCACCTATGGCTACACCTTC. The chain couples TRBV7-8 to TRBJ1-2; the D gene is possibly TRBD1 (6 bases). V lost 4 bases and J 4 bases, leaving 16 bases between the germline ends. This CDR3 region has 15 residues. CDR1 and CDR2 (germline): SGHVS, FQNEAQ.

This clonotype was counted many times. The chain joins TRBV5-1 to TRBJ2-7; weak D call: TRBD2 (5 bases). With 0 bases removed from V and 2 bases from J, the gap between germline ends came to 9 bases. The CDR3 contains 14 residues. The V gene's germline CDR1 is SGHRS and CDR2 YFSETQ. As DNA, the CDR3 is TGCGCCAGCAGCTTGGAAGGAGGCCCCTACGAGCAGTACTTC. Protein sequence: CASSLEGGPYEQYF.

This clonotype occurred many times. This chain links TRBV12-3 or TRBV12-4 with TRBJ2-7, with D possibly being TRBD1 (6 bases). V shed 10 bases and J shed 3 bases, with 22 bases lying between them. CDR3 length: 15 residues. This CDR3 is CANTYASTGSYEQYF. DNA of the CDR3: TGTGCCAACACTTATGCCTCAACAGGGAGCTACGAGCAGTACTTC.